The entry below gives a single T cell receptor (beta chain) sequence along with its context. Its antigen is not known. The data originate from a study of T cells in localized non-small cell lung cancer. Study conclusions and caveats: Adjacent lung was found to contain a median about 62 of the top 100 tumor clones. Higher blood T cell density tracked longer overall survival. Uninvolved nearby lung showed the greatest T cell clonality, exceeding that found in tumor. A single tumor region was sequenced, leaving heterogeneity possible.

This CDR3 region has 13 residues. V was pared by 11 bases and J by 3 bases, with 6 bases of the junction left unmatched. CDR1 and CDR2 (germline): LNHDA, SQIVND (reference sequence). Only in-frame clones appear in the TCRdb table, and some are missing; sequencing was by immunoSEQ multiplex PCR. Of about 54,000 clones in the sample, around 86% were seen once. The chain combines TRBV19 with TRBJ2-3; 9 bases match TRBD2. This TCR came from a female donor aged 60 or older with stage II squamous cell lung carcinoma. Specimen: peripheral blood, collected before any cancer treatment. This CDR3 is CAVSGGRTDTQYF. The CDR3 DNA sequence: TGTGCCGTAAGCGGGGGGAGGACAGATACGCAGTATTTT.